This TCR beta chain derives from a study of T cell responses to AZD1222 COVID-19 vaccine (dated by TCRdb to the early 2020s). Concerning the study at large: AZD1222 recipients with second doses at about 4 weeks or about 12 weeks were pooled, because spike-specific TCR depth and breadth did not differ between schedules. TCR sequencing was performed for fewer than 250 trial participants, of whom around 200 were given two doses of AZD1222 and 26 were given two doses of MenACWY control vaccine. Trial participants were enrolled by age into 18-55, 56-69 and 70-plus year subgroups, with approximately 150, 30 and 60 TCR-sequenced participants respectively. Beyond this particular receptor, the publication reports: The whole spike protein was spanned by vaccine-associated CD4 TCRs, and dominant responses were seen in regions 160-218 and 743-854. Spike-specific TCR breadth and depth rose significantly after two AZD1222 doses compared with day 0 and with MenACWY recipients. Because no day 14 peak-response samples were available, the repertoires could be characterized only after the peak T cell response. Conclusions about previously exposed vaccinees are limited, since just a handful of AZD1222 recipients were seropositive for SARS-CoV-2 at baseline. In the small 56-69-year group, the increase in depth fell short of significance, most likely because of low power. Participants were mostly white British, with more females than males. The authors suggested clonal diversity may have been underestimated. Reportedly, almost half of the unique spike-specific TCRs recognized epitopes lying outside the regions that are mutated in the B.1.351 and B.1.1.7 variants.

The CDR3 regions of human TCRbeta chains were analyzed by immunosequencing. In the authors' own workflow: TCRs in the repertoires were compared against a reference library of SARS-CoV-2-specific TCRs that had been generated with the MIRA antigen-specificity platform. Breadth was defined as the fraction of unique TCRs that were SARS-CoV-2-associated, and depth was defined as the fraction of total T cells that were SARS-CoV-2-associated. Each spike-specific TCR was assigned to its reactive spike region and to a CD4 or CD8 class using the MIRA data. Log10-transformed breadth and depth values were compared by one-way ANOVA with Sidak's multiple comparisons tests. In its TCRdb copy, this immuneACCESS table keeps in-frame sequences only and misses some clones. Where compared with another copy, unresolved V genes explain less than half of these, and the others have no known cause. V, J and clone size are taken as reported in that table, and D and trimming were inferred from the DNA itself. This sample holds around 79,000 clones; more than 70% were observed only once. Clones ranked in the top ten supply roughly 20% of the sample.

Taken with the paper, the label for time point translates to: baseline before first vaccination. Samples from vaccinated people were obtained from the UK trials COV001 and COV002, which included a single-blind randomized controlled phase 2/3 trial of AZD1222 (ChAdOx1 nCoV-19) in healthy adults. For TCRbeta chain sequencing, PBMC samples from trial participants were taken at day 0 and at day 28 after the second dose. Points on this clone: The clone's antigen remains unknown. One base away there is no much larger clone; base qualities are not given.

V lost 0 bases and J lost 6 bases, and the count of bases not matched to a germline gene is 7. Reading the germline V gene gives CDR1 SGDLS and CDR2 YYNGEE. The CDR3 spans 16 residues, from the cysteine through the phenylalanine. The read is trimmed to its CDR3 DNA, 48 bases read in frame from base 1. This specimen was peripheral blood, taken on day 0 of AZD1222 vaccination. The chain employs TRBV9 and TRBJ2-2, with TRBD2 matching 8 junction bases. This TCR derives from an adult in good health. The DNA reads as follows: TGTGCCAGCAGCGTAGACAGGACTAGCTTGGCCGGGGAGCTGTTTTTT. Translated, it reads CASSVDRTSLAGELFF.